This T cell receptor (beta chain) was identified in a study of cytomegalovirus exposure and HLA in healthy donors. About the study: Genotyping showed around 81% of some 400 donors falling in the Caucasian-associated ancestry cluster.

Trimming cost V 6 bases and J 0 bases, with 15 bases left between them. This CDR3 region has 17 residues. CDR1 is LNHDA, CDR2 SQIVND, per germline (reference sequence). PCR was performed using 60 Vbeta and 13 Jbeta primers. The protocol was immunoSEQ multiplex PCR, while the TCRdb copy is restricted to in-frame clones and leaves out a portion. The sample includes under 150,000 clones, 78% of them seen just once. J is TRBJ2-6 and V is TRBV19; perhaps TRBD1 as D (6 bases). The source is a male donor in good health and CMV-seronegative. The sequenced sample was PBMCs. The CDR3 DNA follows: TGTGCCAGTAGCCCGACAGGTTTTAGCTCTGGGGCCAACGTCCTGACTTTC. Translated: CASSPTGFSSGANVLTF.